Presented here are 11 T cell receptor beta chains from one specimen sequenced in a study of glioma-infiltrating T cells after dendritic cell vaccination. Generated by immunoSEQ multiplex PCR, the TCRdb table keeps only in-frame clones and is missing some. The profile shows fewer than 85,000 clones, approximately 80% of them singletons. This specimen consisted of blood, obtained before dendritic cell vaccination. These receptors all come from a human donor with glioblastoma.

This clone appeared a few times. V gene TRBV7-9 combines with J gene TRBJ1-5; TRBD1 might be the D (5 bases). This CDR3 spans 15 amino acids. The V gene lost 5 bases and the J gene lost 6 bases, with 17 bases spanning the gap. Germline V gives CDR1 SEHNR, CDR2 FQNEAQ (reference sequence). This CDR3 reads CASSPPGGYGQPQHF. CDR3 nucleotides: TGTGCCAGCAGCCCGCCCGGGGGGTACGGTCAGCCCCAGCATTTT.

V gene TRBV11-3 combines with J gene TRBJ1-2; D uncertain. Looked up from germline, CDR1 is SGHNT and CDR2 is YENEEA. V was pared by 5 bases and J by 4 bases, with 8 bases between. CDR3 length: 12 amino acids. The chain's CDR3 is CASSQAGYGYTF. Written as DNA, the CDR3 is TGTGCCAGCAGCCAAGCGGGCTATGGCTACACCTTC.

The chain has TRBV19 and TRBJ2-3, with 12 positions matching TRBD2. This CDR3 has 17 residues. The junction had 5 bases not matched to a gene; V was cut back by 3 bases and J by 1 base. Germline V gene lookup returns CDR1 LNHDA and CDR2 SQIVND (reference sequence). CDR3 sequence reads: CASSIFWTSGGTDTQYF. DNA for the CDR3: TGTGCCAGTAGTATTTTCTGGACTAGCGGGGGCACAGATACGCAGTATTTT.

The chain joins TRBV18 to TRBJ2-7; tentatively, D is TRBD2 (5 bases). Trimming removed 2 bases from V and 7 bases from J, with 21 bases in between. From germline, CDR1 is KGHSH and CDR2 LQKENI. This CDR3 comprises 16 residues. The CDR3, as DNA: TGTGCCAGCTCACCAATCAATGCAGTCTCTACGGGGGAGCAGTACTTC. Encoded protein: CASSPINAVSTGEQYF.

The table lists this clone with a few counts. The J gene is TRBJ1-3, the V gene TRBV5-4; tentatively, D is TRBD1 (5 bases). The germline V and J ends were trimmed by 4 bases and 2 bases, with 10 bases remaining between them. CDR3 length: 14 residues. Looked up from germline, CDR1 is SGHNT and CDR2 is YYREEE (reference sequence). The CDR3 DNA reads TGTGCCAGCAGCCAACGACAGACTGGAAACACCATATATTTT. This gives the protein CASSQRQTGNTIYF.

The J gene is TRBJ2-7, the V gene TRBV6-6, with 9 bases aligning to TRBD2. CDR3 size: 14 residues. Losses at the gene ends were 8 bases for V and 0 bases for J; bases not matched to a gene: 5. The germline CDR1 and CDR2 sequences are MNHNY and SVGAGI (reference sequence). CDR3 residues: CASHSGSISYEQYV. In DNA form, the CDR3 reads TGTGCCAGCCATAGCGGGAGTATCTCCTACGAGCAGTACGTC.

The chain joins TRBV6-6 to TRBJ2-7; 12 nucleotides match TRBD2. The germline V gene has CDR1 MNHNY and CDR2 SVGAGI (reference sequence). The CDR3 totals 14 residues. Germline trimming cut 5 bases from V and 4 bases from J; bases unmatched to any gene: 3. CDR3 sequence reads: CASSGTSGGYEQYV. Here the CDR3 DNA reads TGTGCCAGCAGTGGAACTAGCGGGGGGTACGAGCAGTACGTC.

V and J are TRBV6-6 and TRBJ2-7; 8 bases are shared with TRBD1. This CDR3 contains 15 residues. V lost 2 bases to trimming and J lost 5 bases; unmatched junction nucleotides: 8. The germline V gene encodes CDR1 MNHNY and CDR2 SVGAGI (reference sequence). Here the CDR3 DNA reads TGTGCCAGCAGTTACACGGTAGACAGGGGAAACGAGCAGTACGTC. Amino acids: CASSYTVDRGNEQYV.

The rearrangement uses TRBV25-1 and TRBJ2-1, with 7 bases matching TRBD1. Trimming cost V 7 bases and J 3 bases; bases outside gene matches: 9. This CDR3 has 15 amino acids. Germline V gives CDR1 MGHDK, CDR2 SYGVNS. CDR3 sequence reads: CASTKTGILYNEQFF. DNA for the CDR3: TGTGCCAGCACCAAGACAGGGATCCTCTACAATGAGCAGTTCTTC.

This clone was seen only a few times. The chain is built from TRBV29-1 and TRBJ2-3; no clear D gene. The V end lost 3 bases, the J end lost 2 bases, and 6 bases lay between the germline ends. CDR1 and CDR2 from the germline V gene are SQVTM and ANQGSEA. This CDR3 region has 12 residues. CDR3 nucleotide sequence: TGCAGCGTTGATCAGAACACAGATACGCAGTATTTT. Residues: CSVDQNTDTQYF.

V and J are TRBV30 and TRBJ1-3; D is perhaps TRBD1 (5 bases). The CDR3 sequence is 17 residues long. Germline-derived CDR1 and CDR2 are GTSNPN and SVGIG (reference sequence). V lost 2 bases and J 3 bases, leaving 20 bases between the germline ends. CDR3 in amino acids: CAWSRFQIQGGGNTIYF. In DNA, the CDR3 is TGTGCCTGGAGTCGTTTCCAAATCCAGGGTGGTGGAAACACCATATATTTT.